The 32 T cell receptor beta chains given below trace back to one sample, sequenced in a study of CD8 T cells in ankylosing spondylitis. Study findings and constraints: Typical of ankylosing spondylitis blood, it appeared, was a TCR beta motif of seven to nine highly homologous variants.

The antigens of these receptors remain unknown. Via MiXCR, TCRdb re-called the 5' RACE reads, giving one row per CDR3 protein. The sample gives 450,000 to 550,000 distinct CDR3 sequences, over 4% of which show up once; under 4.5% is in the top ten. What was sequenced was blood, either unsorted or a sorted T cell fraction (not recorded which). The receptors shown here come from a male donor with ankylosing spondylitis.

This clonotype appeared many times. V usage is TRBV6-1 and J usage is TRBJ2-3; 8 bases align to TRBD2. CDR3 length equals 13 residues. Germline CDR1 MNHNS, CDR2 SASEGT. V lost 6 bases, J lost 1 base, and 0 bases stayed unmatched. The CDR3 protein is CASRTSGTDTQYF. CDR3 in DNA: TGTGCCAGCAGGACTAGCGGCACAGATACGCAGTATTTT.

At least ten counts were recorded for this clonotype. The chain carries TRBV6-1 and TRBJ2-1; TRBD2 is a possible D gene (5 bases). This CDR3 has 13 residues. Per germline, CDR1 MNHNS and CDR2 SASEGT. V lost 6 bases and J 7 bases, leaving 13 bases between the germline ends. This chain's CDR3 is CASRRTAGNEQFF. Written as DNA, the CDR3 is TGTGCCAGCAGACGGACTGCAGGAAATGAGCAGTTCTTC.

This clonotype has a handful of counts. Just one base apart from a much larger clone, this may be a read error. The V gene is TRBV5-1, the J gene TRBJ1-1; 7 bases line up with TRBD1. CDR1 and CDR2 (germline): SGHRS, YFSETQ. This CDR3 contains 14 residues. V shed 4 bases, J shed 0 bases, and the junction held 3 bases outside the gene matches. The CDR3 region has the DNA TGCGCCAGCAGCGTGGACAGGCTGAACACTGAAGCTTTCTTT. It encodes CASSVDRLNTEAFF.

This clonotype was recorded at least ten times. This chain uses TRBV2 with TRBJ2-5, with D uncertain. CDR1 is SNHLY and CDR2 is FYNNEI in the germline V gene. V gave up 1 base and J gave up 3 bases, with 6 bases separating them. CDR3 size: 13 residues. CDR3 in amino acids: CASSEGQEETQYF. In DNA, the CDR3 is TGTGCCAGCAGTGAAGGGCAGGAAGAGACCCAGTACTTC. Variable domain in full (rest from reference TRBV2 and TRBJ2-5): EPEVTQTPSHQVTQMGQEVILRCVPISNHLYFYWYRQILGQKVEFLVSFYNNEISEKSEIFDDQFSVERPDGSNFTLKIRSTKLEDSAMYFCASSEGQEETQYFGPGTRLLVL.

A note on this clonotype: A clone one base away is much larger, so this may be a read error. Given the absence of the conserved phenylalanine or tryptophan at the CDR3 end, a read error is likely. The chain couples TRBV5-1 to TRBJ2-5, with D unclear. V was shortened by 0 bases and J by 5 bases, with 14 bases between the two germline ends. The germline V gene encodes CDR1 SGHRS and CDR2 YFSETQ. The CDR3 runs to 15 residues. CDR3 DNA sequence: TGCGCCAGCAGCTTGGCAGCCGGTACGAGGGAGACCCAGTACCTC. It codes for CASSLAAGTRETQYL.

The chain recombines TRBV27 with TRBJ2-7; D might be TRBD2 (5 bases). Germline CDR1 reads MNHEY; CDR2 reads SMNVEV (reference sequence). The CDR3 contains 14 residues. V was pared by 3 bases and J by 2 bases, with 11 bases between. In DNA form, the CDR3 reads TGTGCCAGCAGTTTCACGGACTCCACCTACGAGCAGTACTTC. Encoded protein: CASSFTDSTYEQYF.

This clonotype occurred many times. The gene calls are TRBV7-8 and TRBJ1-6, with unresolved D. This CDR3 region has 12 residues. CDR1 is SGHVS, CDR2 FQNEAQ, per germline. Between the trimmed V and J ends, which lost 5 bases and 9 bases, there was a span of 8 bases. The CDR3 DNA is TGTGCCAGCAGCACTGTCGGTTCACCCCTCCACTTT. This translates into CASSTVGSPLHF.

This clonotype was seen a few times. J is TRBJ1-2 and V is TRBV29-1; TRBD1 is a possible D gene (5 bases). The V end was cut by 7 bases, the J end by 2 bases, with 23 bases between. CDR3 length equals 16 residues. The V gene's germline CDR1 is SQVTM and CDR2 ANQGSEA. The CDR3: CSARGTRGSRNYGYTF. The CDR3 DNA reads TGCAGCGCCAGAGGGACGCGGGGTTCAAGGAACTATGGCTACACCTTC. Full variable domain (remainder filled in from reference TRBV29-1 and TRBJ1-2): SAVISQKPSRDICQRGTSLTIQCQVDSQVTMMFWYRQQPGQSLTLIATANQGSEATYESGFVIDKFPISRPNLTFSTLTVSNMSPEDSSIYLCSARGTRGSRNYGYTFGSGTRLTVV.

This clonotype was seen many times. The rearrangement uses TRBV29-1 and TRBJ2-3, with TRBD2 matching 11 bases. V lost 7 bases to trimming and J lost 5 bases; unmatched junction nucleotides: 14. CDR3 size: 16 residues. CDR1 and CDR2 from the germline V gene are SQVTM and ANQGSEA. The CDR3 here is CSAFSGRALRKDTQYF. CDR3 sequence (DNA): TGCAGCGCATTTAGCGGGAGGGCCTTGCGGAAAGATACGCAGTATTTT.

The sample holds many counts of this clonotype. The chain recombines TRBV5-1 with TRBJ2-5, with D possibly being TRBD2 (6 bases). Trimming cost V 4 bases and J 3 bases, with 13 bases left between them. Germline V gene lookup returns CDR1 SGHRS and CDR2 YFSETQ. The CDR3 consists of 14 residues. CDR3 amino acids: CASSPGGAEETQYF. CDR3 in DNA: TGCGCCAGCAGCCCCGGAGGGGCAGAAGAGACCCAGTACTTC.

This clonotype came up a few times. The J gene is TRBJ2-7, the V gene TRBV20-1; TRBD2 matches at 10 bases. The ends lost 3 bases at V and 6 bases at J; junction bases unmatched: 11. Germline V gives CDR1 DFQATT, CDR2 SNEGSKA (reference sequence). The CDR3 extends over 15 amino acids. Here the CDR3 reads CSASISGRSVGEQYF. CDR3 bases: TGCAGTGCTAGTATTAGCGGGAGGTCCGTCGGCGAGCAGTACTTC.

V and J are TRBV12-3 or TRBV12-4 and TRBJ2-1; TRBD2 matches at 11 bases. The CDR3 has 18 residues. Germline trimming cut 2 bases from V and 5 bases from J; bases unmatched to any gene: 11. The CDR3 coding sequence is TGTGCCAGCAGTTTAAAAGGATTAGCGGGAGGGCGAAACAATGAGCAGTTCTTC. This sequence encodes CASSLKGLAGGRNNEQFF.

This clonotype occurred many times. The genes are TRBV20-1 and TRBJ2-2; no definite D call. Trimming pared 7 bases from V and 7 bases from J, leaving 7 bases between. The CDR3 totals 10 residues. Looked up from germline, CDR1 is DFQATT and CDR2 is SNEGSKA (reference sequence). The CDR3 coding sequence is TGCAGTGAGGAGAGCGGGGAGCTGTTTTTT. It specifies CSEESGELFF.

The table lists this clonotype with a few counts. V usage is TRBV3-1 and J usage is TRBJ2-7; tentatively, D is TRBD1 or TRBD2 (5 bases each). The CDR3 has 14 amino acids. Looked up from germline, CDR1 is LGHDT and CDR2 is YNNKEL (reference sequence). Trimming removed 3 bases at V and 0 bases at J, with 9 bases between. The CDR3 region is CASSHGTASYEQYF. DNA for the CDR3: TGTGCCAGCAGCCACGGGACGGCCTCCTACGAGCAGTACTTC.

The genes are TRBV7-2 and TRBJ2-1; the D is unclear. The V gene's germline CDR1 is SGHTA and CDR2 FQGNSA. The CDR3 extends over 13 amino acids. V was pared by 0 bases and J by 6 bases, with 6 bases between. Written as DNA, the CDR3 is TGTGCCAGCAGCTTAGCCCCCCTCAATGAGCAGTTCTTC. It yields the protein CASSLAPLNEQFF. The full variable domain, with the rest looked up from reference TRBV7-2 and TRBJ2-1, is GAGVSQSPSNKVTEKGKDVELRCDPISGHTALYWYRQSLGQGLEFLIYFQGNSAPDKSGLPSDRFSAERTGGSVSTLTIQRTQQEDSAVYLCASSLAPLNEQFFGPGTRLTVL.

About this clonotype: Just one base apart from a much larger clone, this may be a read error. The chain couples TRBV27 to TRBJ1-1; the D is unclear. Trimming pared 2 bases from V and 3 bases from J, leaving 10 bases between. CDR3 length: 14 residues. Germline V gene sequence: CDR1 MNHEY, CDR2 SMNVEV (reference sequence). CDR3 in DNA: TGTGCCAGCAGTTTAGGGAAACCAGACACTGAAGCTTTCTTT. Residues: CASSLGKPDTEAFF.

This clonotype occurred a few times. This chain joins TRBV28 and TRBJ2-1; a weak D match, TRBD2 (6 bases). Germline CDR1 is MDHEN and CDR2 is SYDVKM. The ends were cut back, 5 bases at V and 0 bases at J, with 14 bases in the middle. CDR3 length: 16 residues. CDR3 sequence reads: CASSPAGRSSYNEQFF. CDR3 nucleotides: TGTGCCAGCAGTCCCGCGGGACGTAGCTCCTACAATGAGCAGTTCTTC.

At least ten counts were recorded for this clonotype. The chain carries TRBV4-1 and TRBJ2-5; tentative D call: TRBD1 (5 bases). The CDR3 totals 16 residues. Germline V gene lookup returns CDR1 MGHRA and CDR2 YSYEKL. Trimming removed 0 bases from V and 5 bases from J, with 16 bases in between. The CDR3 sequence: CASSQDWRRGQETQYF. CDR3 DNA: TGCGCCAGCAGCCAAGATTGGAGAAGGGGCCAGGAGACCCAGTACTTC.

This clonotype was seen many times. The genes are TRBV5-5 and TRBJ1-2; D uncertain. Trimming took off 6 bases at V and 7 bases at J, with 13 bases between the two ends. CDR3 length: 12 amino acids. Germline V CDR1 and CDR2: SGHKS, YYEKEE (reference sequence). The CDR3 DNA sequence: TGTGCCAGCACCTGGGAGTTCGCTGGCTACACCTTC. The encoded protein is CASTWEFAGYTF.

V and J are TRBV28 and TRBJ2-5, with D tentatively TRBD2 (5 bases). Germline V gives CDR1 MDHEN, CDR2 SYDVKM. Between the trimmed V and J ends, which lost 3 bases and 3 bases, there was a span of 11 bases. This CDR3 comprises 14 residues. This chain's CDR3 is CASSLAVTKETQYF. The CDR3 DNA sequence: TGTGCCAGCAGTTTGGCCGTGACTAAAGAGACCCAGTACTTC.

This clonotype was observed at least ten times. This chain links TRBV27 with TRBJ2-1; 8 bases line up with TRBD1. Trimming took 3 bases from V and 9 from J; bases not matched to a gene: 4. Germline assignment: CDR1 MNHEY and CDR2 SMNVEV (reference sequence). This CDR3 has 13 residues. Here the CDR3 DNA reads TGTGCCAGCAGTTTCGGACAGGGAGGTGAGCAGTTCTTC. This translates into CASSFGQGGEQFF.

In this sample, this clonotype turned up many times. The V gene is TRBV11-2, the J gene TRBJ2-2, with 8 bases fitting TRBD1. With 5 bases clipped from V and 1 base from J, the junction kept 9 bases outside the gene matches. Germline assignment: CDR1 SGHAT and CDR2 FQNNGV. The CDR3 spans 17 residues. CDR3 in DNA: TGTGCCAGCAGCCCCGGCCCTGGGACAGGGAACACCGGGGAGCTGTTTTTT. Its protein is CASSPGPGTGNTGELFF.

In its sample, this clonotype was seen many times. This chain joins TRBV5-1 and TRBJ2-1, with TRBD2 as a possible D gene (6 bases). Germline-derived CDR1 and CDR2 are SGHRS and YFSETQ. The V end lost 5 bases, the J end lost 5 bases, and 17 bases lay between the germline ends. The CDR3 contains 15 residues. The CDR3 sequence is CASSPSGLDNNEQFF. CDR3 coding DNA: TGCGCCAGCAGTCCGTCGGGACTGGATAACAATGAGCAGTTCTTC.

This clonotype was found many times. The rearrangement uses TRBV6-2 or TRBV6-3 and TRBJ2-1; TRBD2 matches 12 bases. J lost 1 base, V lost 0 bases, and 7 bases had no gene match. The CDR3 covers 19 residues. CDR1 and CDR2 from the germline V gene are MNHEY and SVGEGT. The CDR3 DNA reads TGTGCCAGCAGTTACTCGTGGCTAGCGGGAGGGCATTCCTACAATGAGCAGTTCTTC. This sequence encodes CASSYSWLAGGHSYNEQFF.

Ten or more counts support this clonotype. This sequence joins TRBV6-1 and TRBJ2-3, with 7 nucleotides matching TRBD2. The CDR3 runs 14 residues. The ends lost 6 bases at V and 2 bases at J; junction bases unmatched: 5. Germline V gene sequence: CDR1 MNHNS, CDR2 SASEGT. The chain's CDR3 is CASRRAGSTDTQYF. CDR3 DNA: TGTGCCAGCAGACGAGCGGGGTCCACAGATACGCAGTATTTT.

This clonotype was counted ten times or more. The chain employs TRBV12-5 and TRBJ2-2, with D uncertain. The CDR3 runs to 16 residues. Germline CDR1 reads LGHNT; CDR2 reads FRNRAP. Trimming pared 0 bases from V and 4 bases from J, leaving 12 bases between. The CDR3 DNA sequence: TGTGCTAGTGGTTTGGTAAGGTCTACGGGCACCGGGGAGCTGTTTTTT. The encoded protein is CASGLVRSTGTGELFF.

The gene calls are TRBV20-1 and TRBJ1-2, with TRBD1 matching over 8 bases. V shed 8 bases and J 6 bases; nucleotides not matched to a gene: 11. In germline, CDR1 is DFQATT, CDR2 SNEGSKA (reference sequence). The length of the CDR3 is 13 residues. This CDR3 reads CSTRQGIRNGYTF. As DNA, the CDR3 is TGCAGTACTCGACAGGGGATAAGAAATGGCTACACCTTC.

This clonotype was counted a few times. The rearrangement uses TRBV7-2 and TRBJ1-2; the D is unclear. Germline-derived CDR1 and CDR2 are SGHTA and FQGNSA. There are 14 residues in the CDR3. V was shortened by 7 bases and J by 8 bases, with 20 bases between the two germline ends. CDR3 sequence (DNA): TGTGCCAGCATCCTCACGAGCGGGGTACAAGGCTACACCTTC. Translation gives CASILTSGVQGYTF.

This clonotype occurred many times. The chain uses TRBV20-1 and TRBJ1-1; D gene ambiguous. Germline values: CDR1 DFQATT, CDR2 SNEGSKA (reference sequence). The V gene lost 8 bases and the J gene lost 1 base, with 11 bases spanning the gap. CDR3 length equals 12 residues. CDR3 nucleotide sequence: TGCAGTCCTAAGAGGTCGAACACTGAAGCTTTCTTT. Protein product: CSPKRSNTEAFF.

This chain uses TRBV18 with TRBJ1-2, with D maybe TRBD1 (6 bases). This CDR3 contains 17 residues. V was clipped by 6 bases and J by 2 bases, with 22 bases between them. Per germline, CDR1 KGHSH and CDR2 LQKENI. CDR3 amino acids: CASSAQGRPGENYGYTF. The CDR3 nucleotides are TGTGCCAGCTCGGCCCAGGGGCGTCCGGGGGAGAACTATGGCTACACCTTC.

The rearrangement links TRBV18 to TRBJ1-6; 8 bases match TRBD1. V lost 6 bases to trimming and J lost 7 bases; unmatched junction nucleotides: 14. Germline loops: CDR1 KGHSH, CDR2 LQKENI. The CDR3 extends over 17 amino acids. The CDR3 DNA reads as TGTGCCAGCTCCCGAGGGGCCGGGACAGGAGAAAATTCACCCCTCCACTTT. This encodes CASSRGAGTGENSPLHF.

The table lists this clonotype with many counts. V gene TRBV6-5 combines with J gene TRBJ2-5, with unresolved D. V was trimmed by 0 bases and J by 5 bases, leaving 16 bases between them. Germline assignment: CDR1 MNHEY and CDR2 SVGAGI. The CDR3 sequence is 16 residues long. DNA of the CDR3: TGTGCCAGCAGTTACTCATATGACTCGCCCGGGGAGACCCAGTACTTC. The encoded protein is CASSYSYDSPGETQYF.